This section outlines one TCR beta chain sequence together with its context. This clone's antigen is unknown. No much larger clone is present one base from it, and per-base qualities are unavailable. This entry belongs to a study of T cells in localized non-small cell lung cancer (dated by TCRdb to the early 2020s). Regarding the complete study: Comparing tumors with uninvolved tumor-adjacent lungs, the study looked at the T cell repertoires of over 200 patients with early-stage NSCLC. All 220 or so NSCLC patients in the cohort were treatment-naive and had localized lung tumors that were resected. Of the NSCLC patients, over 120 were male and roughly 100 were female, and the mean age was approximately 66 years. The paper as a whole reports these results and caveats: Uninvolved tumor-adjacent lung showed the highest T cell clonality, higher than tumor, which suggests more focused antigenic responses in the uninvolved tumor-adjacent lung. Higher blood T cell density associated with longer overall survival, while higher adjacent-lung clonality associated with shorter survival. Because multi-region tumor sequencing was not performed, intratumor heterogeneity could not be ruled out. A median of roughly 60 of the top 100 tumor clones turned up in the paired uninvolved adjacent lung, and 25 to 30 of those clones also ranked among the top 100 of that same adjacent lung. Because the study design was exploratory, TCR variables were selected using unadjusted p-values without false-discovery rate correction.

The immunoSEQ Assay was used to sequence TCR beta CDR3 regions from DNA. The published analysis was carried out like this. To compute T cell density, TCR beta template counts were normalized to usable DNA, which was estimated by amplifying housekeeping genes. Using the preseqR package, richness was estimated by extrapolating to 120,000 templates for tissue samples and 400,000 templates for PBMC samples. Clonality was defined as one minus Pielou's evenness. Differential abundance testing on productive amino-acid clonotypes, with a minimum total count of 5 and an alpha of 0.1, was used to identify tissue-enriched TCRs. Repertoire overlap between compartments was quantified with the Jaccard Index and Morisita Overlap Index. GLIPH grouped TCR beta CDR3s together with public tetramer-defined viral CDR3s, and a viral motif had to include at least three viral sequences and also show V-gene enrichment. TCRdb provides this immuneACCESS table in a form limited to in-frame rearrangements. Some clones are lacking; in checked studies, under half of them reflect an unresolved V gene, and why the rest are absent is not known. V and J calls and clone size follow that table, whereas D and trimming were derived from the DNA. The sample yields 7,000 to 9,000 clones; approximately 95% were counted once. The ten largest clones capture around 3% of the sample.

Relative to germline, V is missing 0 bases and J is missing 4 bases, with 11 bases of the junction outside any gene match. The germline V gene gives CDR1 as SGHRS and CDR2 as YFSETQ. There are 17 amino acids in the CDR3, from cysteine to phenylalanine inclusive. This entry keeps only the CDR3 DNA: 51 bases, framed from base 1. At diagnosis, peripheral blood, uninvolved tumor-adjacent lung and tumor were collected and were preserved as a mix of fresh-frozen and FFPE material. For TCR repertoire profiling, the blood samples were analyzed as peripheral blood mononuclear cells. In this chain, TRBV5-1 is recombined with TRBJ2-5; 8 central bases correspond to TRBD1. The source is a woman aged 40-75 years with stage I lung adenocarcinoma. The sample consisted of peripheral blood, taken before any cancer treatment. The CDR3: CASSLADREDMGETQYF. At the DNA level, the sequence is TGCGCCAGCAGCTTGGCGGACAGGGAAGATATGGGAGAGACCCAGTACTTC.